Sequencing of this T cell receptor beta chain was carried out in a study of T cells in women clearing cervical HPV infection. Study context: For cases, blood was sampled a median about 160 days after lesion detection, interquartile range 90 to 200 days. General study points: Cases carried less TRBV6-7 than controls: roughly 0.11% versus 0.16%. CIN3+ cases had significantly higher TCR repertoire richness than controls, but evenness did not differ.

Germline values: CDR1 SEHNR, CDR2 FQNEAQ (reference sequence). V was pared by 1 base and J by 5 bases, with 4 bases of the junction left unmatched. The CDR3 length is 14 residues. Dot-blot hybridization genotyped cervical HPV amplified with MY09/MY11 PCR. The protocol was immunoSEQ multiplex PCR, while the TCRdb copy is restricted to in-frame clones and leaves out a portion. This sample's table reports about 23,000 clones. About this clone: Antigen specificity is unknown. The read is 3 residues too short to cover the CDR3 end, so that end is filled in from the germline J gene.

The origin of this receptor is a woman between 18 and 70 years old with a cervical HPV16 infection that either progressed to CIN3+ or cleared (not recorded which). V usage is TRBV7-9 and J usage is TRBJ2-5; 7 positions match TRBD2. Sequenced: blood buffy coat. CDR3 sequence reads: CASSLGGGAETQYF. The DNA read from the CDR3 is TGTGCCAGCAGCTTAGGGGGAGGGGCCGAGACC.